Presented here are 27 T cell receptor beta chains from one specimen sequenced in a study of OX40 agonist ivuxolimab in advanced cancers. Some clones are missing from TCRdb's copy, which holds only in-frame ones; the method was immunoSEQ multiplex PCR. The sample includes around 100,000 clones, about 91% of them seen just once. The specimen was CD4+ or CD8+ T cells sorted from blood, collected in a trial of the OX40 agonist ivuxolimab. These TCRs come from an adult with an advanced solid tumor such as melanoma, head and neck, liver or kidney cancer.

CDR3 in DNA: TGTGCCAGCAGCTTACCAGCGTACACAGATACGCAGTATTTT. Translating gives CASSLPAYTDTQYF. The chain combines TRBV7-9 with TRBJ2-3; D gene uncertain. Germline V gives CDR1 SEHNR, CDR2 FQNEAQ (reference sequence). V was pared by 2 bases and J by 2 bases, with 8 bases between. The length of the CDR3 is 14 residues. Full variable domain (remainder filled in from reference TRBV7-9 and TRBJ2-3): DTGVSQNPRHKITKRGQNVTFRCDPISEHNRLYWYRQTLGQGPEFLTYFQNEAQLEKSRLLSDRFSAERPKGSFSTLEIQRTEQGDSAMYLCASSLPAYTDTQYFGPGTRLTVL.

The chain employs TRBV5-5 and TRBJ2-7; 9 nucleotides match TRBD1. V shed 2 bases, J shed 4 bases, and the junction held 4 bases outside the gene matches. Germline lookup yields CDR1 SGHKS and CDR2 YYEKEE (reference sequence). The CDR3 extends over 14 amino acids. CDR3: CASSLGTGKYEQYF. CDR3 DNA sequence: TGTGCCAGCAGCTTAGGGACAGGGAAGTACGAGCAGTACTTC.

The chain links TRBV29-1 to TRBJ1-1, with TRBD1 as a possible D gene (5 bases). The germline V and J ends were trimmed by 7 bases and 3 bases, with 15 bases remaining between them. This CDR3 is 13 amino acids long. From germline, CDR1 is SQVTM and CDR2 ANQGSEA. CDR3: CSAQPRADTEAFF. In DNA, the CDR3 is TGCAGCGCCCAACCCAGGGCAGACACTGAAGCTTTCTTT.

CDR3 DNA sequence: TGCGCCAGCAGCACTAGCGGGCAGAACACCGGGGAGCTGTTTTTT. Encoded protein: CASSTSGQNTGELFF. This rearrangement joins TRBV5-1 to TRBJ2-2; 9 bases agree with TRBD2. The V segment lost 4 bases and the J segment 1 base; nucleotides outside the gene matches: 2. This CDR3 comprises 15 residues. Germline assignment: CDR1 SGHRS and CDR2 YFSETQ.

The chain carries TRBV18 and TRBJ1-2; D unresolved. Germline CDR1 reads KGHSH; CDR2 reads LQKENI. V was pared by 2 bases and J by 7 bases, with 11 bases between. CDR3 length: 13 residues. This CDR3 reads CASSPSAAIGYTF. The CDR3 region has the DNA TGTGCCAGCTCACCATCGGCAGCCATTGGCTACACCTTC.

CDR3 protein: CASSPNQGITGELFF. CDR3 coding DNA: TGTGCCAGCAGTCCAAACCAGGGTATCACCGGGGAGCTGTTTTTT. The chain uses TRBV28 and TRBJ2-2; D may be TRBD1 (5 bases). This CDR3 is 15 amino acids long. Trimming left V 5 bases short and J 4 bases short, with 14 bases between. CDR1 is MDHEN and CDR2 is SYDVKM in the germline V gene.

V and J are TRBV6-5 and TRBJ2-2, with unresolved D. With 6 bases removed from V and 0 bases from J, the gap between germline ends came to 5 bases. The germline CDR1 and CDR2 sequences are MNHEY and SVGAGI. The CDR3 has 13 amino acids. CDR3 loop: CASRKANTGELFF. The CDR3, as DNA: TGTGCCAGCAGAAAGGCGAACACCGGGGAGCTGTTTTTT.

In this sample, this clone turned up once. The CDR3 loop is CASSLIPGQGDNQPQHF. DNA of the CDR3: TGTGCCAGCAGCCTTATACCGGGACAGGGGGACAATCAGCCCCAGCATTTT. The chain is built from TRBV7-9 and TRBJ1-5, with 11 bases that match TRBD1. CDR3 size: 17 residues. CDR1 SEHNR and CDR2 FQNEAQ come from the germline V gene (reference sequence). After removal of 5 bases from V and 3 bases from J, the junction contained 9 bases not matched to a gene.

J is TRBJ2-2 and V is TRBV7-8; D is unresolved. This CDR3 comprises 12 residues. The ends were cut back, 5 bases at V and 2 bases at J, with 3 bases in the middle. Germline V gene lookup returns CDR1 SGHVS and CDR2 FQNEAQ. Here the CDR3 reads CASSPNTGELFF. CDR3 DNA sequence: TGTGCCAGCAGCCCAAACACCGGGGAGCTGTTTTTT.

V and J are TRBV28 and TRBJ2-7; 8 bases agree with TRBD1. This CDR3 has 15 residues. Germline lookup yields CDR1 MDHEN and CDR2 SYDVKM. Trimming removed 5 bases from V and 4 bases from J; junction bases left unmatched: 10. CDR3 nucleotide sequence: TGTGCCAGCAGTACCTATCAGGGGGCTATTTACGAGCAGTACTTC. This translates into CASSTYQGAIYEQYF.

This chain joins TRBV18 and TRBJ1-2; 10 bases agree with TRBD1. The CDR3 loop spans 15 amino acids. Trimming at V came to 3 bases and at J to 7 bases, leaving 8 bases not matched to a gene. Germline-derived CDR1 and CDR2 are KGHSH and LQKENI. CDR3 protein: CASSPSATGGGGYTF. The CDR3 DNA is TGTGCCAGCTCACCCTCCGCGACAGGGGGCGGTGGCTACACCTTC.

The chain has TRBV30 and TRBJ2-1; D is uncertain. Germline CDR1 is GTSNPN and CDR2 is SVGIG (reference sequence). CDR3 length: 14 amino acids. Trimming pared 1 base from V and 4 bases from J, leaving 11 bases between. CDR3 in amino acids: CAWSDFLGYNEQFF. The CDR3 nucleotides read TGTGCCTGGAGTGATTTCCTGGGGTACAATGAGCAGTTCTTC. The full variable domain, rest sourced from reference TRBV30 and TRBJ2-1, is SQTIHQWPATLVQPVGSPLSLECTVEGTSNPNLYWYRQAAGRGLQLLFYSVGIGQISSEVPQNLSASRPQDRQFILSSKKLLLSDSGFYLCAWSDFLGYNEQFFGPGTRLTVL.

This chain joins TRBV28 and TRBJ2-1; TRBD2 might be the D (7 bases). CDR3 size: 15 residues. Germline lookup yields CDR1 MDHEN and CDR2 SYDVKM. Deletions cut 6 bases from V and 7 bases from J, with 19 bases between. CDR3 in amino acids: CASSPRSRGGNEQFF. The CDR3 coding sequence is TGTGCCAGCAGCCCCCGATCCAGGGGAGGGAATGAGCAGTTCTTC.

This chain links TRBV6-5 with TRBJ1-1; D ambiguous. V shed 8 bases and J shed 5 bases, with 21 bases lying between them. This CDR3 region has 15 residues. The germline CDR1 and CDR2 sequences are MNHEY and SVGAGI. The CDR3 nucleotides read TGTGCCAGCGGATCTGGATCGAACAAGGTGACTGAAGCTTTCTTT. Its protein is CASGSGSNKVTEAFF.

The V gene is TRBV5-1, the J gene TRBJ2-1; 7 bases align to TRBD1. The CDR3 covers 14 residues. V trimming: 5 bases; J trimming: 1 base; junction bases outside the gene matches: 3. The germline gives CDR1 SGHRS, CDR2 YFSETQ. The CDR3 here is CASRGTASYNEQFF. The DNA for the CDR3 is TGCGCCAGCAGGGGGACAGCTTCCTACAATGAGCAGTTCTTC.

This clone was detected once. The V and J genes are TRBV19 and TRBJ1-2; D remains unclear. V was cut by 2 bases and J by 0 bases, with 7 bases left in between. The CDR3 covers 14 residues. Germline CDR1 LNHDA, CDR2 SQIVND (reference sequence). The CDR3 region is CASSIQIANYGYTF. In nucleotides, the CDR3 is TGTGCCAGTAGTATACAGATCGCTAACTATGGCTACACCTTC.

The chain couples TRBV28 to TRBJ1-5; D ambiguous. The length of the CDR3 is 16 residues. Germline V lookup: CDR1 MDHEN, CDR2 SYDVKM. Between the trimmed V and J ends, which lost 2 bases and 4 bases, there was a span of 15 bases. CDR3 residues: CASSLGFGSLNQPQHF. CDR3 in DNA: TGTGCCAGCAGTTTAGGGTTCGGCAGCTTAAATCAGCCCCAGCATTTT. Together with reference TRBV28 and TRBJ1-5, the CDR3 gives the full variable domain: DVKVTQSSRYLVKRTGEKVFLECVQDMDHENMFWYRQDPGLGLRLIYFSYDVKMKEKGDIPEGYSVSREKKERFSLILESASTNQTSMYLCASSLGFGSLNQPQHFGDGTRLSIL.

The chain uses TRBV6-1 and TRBJ2-7; D tentatively reads TRBD1 or TRBD2 (5 bases each). The CDR3 consists of 13 residues. Germline V gene lookup returns CDR1 MNHNS and CDR2 SASEGT. Trimming shortened V by 3 bases and J by 2 bases, and 8 bases separated the two germline ends. CDR3 sequence: CASSERGAYEQYF. DNA for the CDR3: TGTGCCAGCAGTGAGAGAGGGGCCTACGAGCAGTACTTC.

This clone was seen once. J is TRBJ1-4 and V is TRBV28; D call uncertain. Germline V gene data show CDR1 as MDHEN and CDR2 as SYDVKM. The CDR3 runs to 11 residues. Trimming took 6 bases from V and 15 from J, leaving 14 bases between them. The CDR3 loop reads CASRLERRMFF. DNA of the CDR3: TGTGCCAGCAGGCTTGAGCGCAGGATGTTTTTT.

The V call is TRBV6-1, the J call TRBJ2-5; D gene unclear. Germline assignment: CDR1 MNHNS and CDR2 SASEGT. This CDR3 spans 13 amino acids. V shed 2 bases and J shed 1 base, with 5 bases lying between them. In DNA form, the CDR3 reads TGTGCCAGCAGTGAACTTATCCAAGAGACCCAGTACTTC. Encoded protein: CASSELIQETQYF.

The chain uses TRBV6-1 and TRBJ1-2, with 8 bases identical to TRBD1. CDR3 length: 14 residues. Germline values: CDR1 MNHNS, CDR2 SASEGT. The V segment lost 4 bases and the J segment 7 bases; nucleotides outside the gene matches: 8. The CDR3 loop is CASSANDRGIGYTF. The CDR3 DNA reads TGTGCCAGCAGTGCTAATGACAGGGGAATTGGCTACACCTTC.

This clone was detected only a few times. The CDR3 is CASRDHNYGYTF. CDR3 sequence (DNA): TGTGCCAGCAGAGACCATAACTATGGCTACACCTTC. The chain combines TRBV28 with TRBJ1-2; D gene ambiguous. CDR1 and CDR2 (germline): MDHEN, SYDVKM. V gave up 6 bases and J gave up 1 base, with 6 bases separating them. CDR3 length: 12 residues.

The rearrangement links TRBV29-1 to TRBJ2-7, with 10 bases aligning to TRBD1. The germline CDR1 and CDR2 sequences are SQVTM and ANQGSEA. The CDR3 runs to 14 residues. Trimming took 5 bases from V and 2 from J; bases not matched to a gene: 6. CDR3 sequence reads: CSVLIGTGAYEQYF. The CDR3 DNA is TGCAGCGTTCTAATTGGGACAGGGGCCTACGAGCAGTACTTC.

The chain uses TRBV28 and TRBJ2-7; either TRBD1 or TRBD2 may supply D (5 bases each). The germline V gene encodes CDR1 MDHEN and CDR2 SYDVKM. Trimming removed 4 bases from V and 0 bases from J, with 13 bases in between. The CDR3 runs to 15 residues. CDR3 sequence: CASSSGTGSSYEQYF. In DNA, the CDR3 is TGTGCCAGCAGTTCCGGGACGGGGAGCTCCTACGAGCAGTACTTC.

The chain employs TRBV9 and TRBJ2-1; D is unresolved. In germline, CDR1 is SGDLS, CDR2 YYNGEE. CDR3 length: 14 amino acids. V dropped 4 bases and J dropped 5 bases, with 13 bases sitting between them. The CDR3 bases are TGTGCCAGCAGCCCACTCTCACAAGACAATGAGCAGTTCTTC. It encodes CASSPLSQDNEQFF. Full variable domain (rest looked up from reference TRBV9 and TRBJ2-1): DSGVTQTPKHLITATGQRVTLRCSPRSGDLSVYWYQQSLDQGLQFLIQYYNGEERAKGNILERFSAQQFPDLHSELNLSSLELGDSALYFCASSPLSQDNEQFFGPGTRLTVL.

The V and J genes are TRBV7-9 and TRBJ2-7, with TRBD1 matching over 7 bases. J gave up 6 bases and V 2 bases, and 4 bases lay outside the gene matches. This CDR3 has 13 amino acids. Per the germline V gene, CDR1 is SEHNR and CDR2 is FQNEAQ (reference sequence). CDR3 in amino acids: CASSLRQGGEQYF. CDR3 sequence (DNA): TGTGCCAGCAGCTTAAGACAGGGTGGCGAGCAGTACTTC.

This chain joins TRBV7-9 and TRBJ2-7, with unresolved D. The CDR3 length is 15 residues. Trimming took off 2 bases at V and 0 bases at J, with 11 bases between the two ends. Per germline, CDR1 SEHNR and CDR2 FQNEAQ (reference sequence). The CDR3 spells CASSLRVESSYEQYF. The CDR3 DNA is TGTGCCAGCAGCTTAAGGGTAGAAAGCTCCTACGAGCAGTACTTC.